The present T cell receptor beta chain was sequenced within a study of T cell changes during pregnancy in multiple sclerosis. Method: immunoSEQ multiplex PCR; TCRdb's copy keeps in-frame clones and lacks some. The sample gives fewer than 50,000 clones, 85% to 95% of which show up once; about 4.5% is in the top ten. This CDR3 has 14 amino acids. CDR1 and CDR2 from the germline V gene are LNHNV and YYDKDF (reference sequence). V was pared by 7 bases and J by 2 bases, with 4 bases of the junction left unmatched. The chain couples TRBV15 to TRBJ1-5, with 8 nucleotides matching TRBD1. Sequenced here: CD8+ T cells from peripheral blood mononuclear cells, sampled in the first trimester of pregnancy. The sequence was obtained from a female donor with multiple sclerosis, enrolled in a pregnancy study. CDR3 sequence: CATTRGLGNQPQHF. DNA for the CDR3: TGTGCCACCACCAGGGGGCTAGGCAATCAGCCCCAGCATTTT.